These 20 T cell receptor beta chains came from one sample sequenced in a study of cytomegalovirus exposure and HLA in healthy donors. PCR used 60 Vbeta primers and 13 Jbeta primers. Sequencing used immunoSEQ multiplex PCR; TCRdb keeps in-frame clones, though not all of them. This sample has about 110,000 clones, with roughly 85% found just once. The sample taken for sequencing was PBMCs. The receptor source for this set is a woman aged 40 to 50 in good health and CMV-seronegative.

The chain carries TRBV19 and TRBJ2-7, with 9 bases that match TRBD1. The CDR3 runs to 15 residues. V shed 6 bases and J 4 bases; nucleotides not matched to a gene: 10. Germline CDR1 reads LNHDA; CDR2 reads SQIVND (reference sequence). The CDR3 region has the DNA TGTGCCAGTAGCCACGGGACAGGGCCCCGGTACGAGCAGTACTTC. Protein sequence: CASSHGTGPRYEQYF.

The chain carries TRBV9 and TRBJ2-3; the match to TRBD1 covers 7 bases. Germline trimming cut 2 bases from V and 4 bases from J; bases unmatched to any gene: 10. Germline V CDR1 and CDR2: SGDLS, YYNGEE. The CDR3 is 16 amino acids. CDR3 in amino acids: CASSVLSDRAADTQYF. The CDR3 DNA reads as TGTGCCAGCAGCGTTCTATCTGACAGGGCCGCAGATACGCAGTATTTT.

The CDR3 protein is CASSSTQGKRKNTEAFF. CDR3 in DNA: TGTGCCAGCAGCTCGACACAGGGGAAGCGAAAGAACACTGAAGCTTTCTTT. The chain links TRBV27 to TRBJ1-1; TRBD1 matches at 7 bases. The CDR3 has 17 amino acids. From germline, CDR1 is MNHEY and CDR2 SMNVEV (reference sequence). With 6 bases clipped from V and 1 base from J, the junction kept 14 bases outside the gene matches.

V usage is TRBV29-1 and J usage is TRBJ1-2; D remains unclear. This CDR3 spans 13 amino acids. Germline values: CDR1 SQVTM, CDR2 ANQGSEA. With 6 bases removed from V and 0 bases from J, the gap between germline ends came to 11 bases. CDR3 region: CSVYNPSNYGYTF. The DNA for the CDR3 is TGCAGCGTATACAACCCCTCTAACTATGGCTACACCTTC. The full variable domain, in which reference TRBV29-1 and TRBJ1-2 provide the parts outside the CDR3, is SAVISQKPSRDICQRGTSLTIQCQVDSQVTMMFWYRQQPGQSLTLIATANQGSEATYESGFVIDKFPISRPNLTFSTLTVSNMSPEDSSIYLCSVYNPSNYGYTFGSGTRLTVV.

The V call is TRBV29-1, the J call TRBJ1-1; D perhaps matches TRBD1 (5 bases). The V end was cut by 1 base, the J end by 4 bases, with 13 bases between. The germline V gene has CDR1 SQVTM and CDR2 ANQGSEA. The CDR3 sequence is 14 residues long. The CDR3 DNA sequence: TGCAGCGTTGAAGGGCAGCGGGACGGCACTGAAGCTTTCTTT. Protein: CSVEGQRDGTEAFF.

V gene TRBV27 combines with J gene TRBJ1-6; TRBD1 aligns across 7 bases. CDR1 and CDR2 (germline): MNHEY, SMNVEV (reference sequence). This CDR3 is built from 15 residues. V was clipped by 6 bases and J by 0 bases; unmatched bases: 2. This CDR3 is CASRPGGSYNSPLHF. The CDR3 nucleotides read TGTGCCAGCAGACCAGGGGGCTCCTATAATTCACCCCTCCACTTT.

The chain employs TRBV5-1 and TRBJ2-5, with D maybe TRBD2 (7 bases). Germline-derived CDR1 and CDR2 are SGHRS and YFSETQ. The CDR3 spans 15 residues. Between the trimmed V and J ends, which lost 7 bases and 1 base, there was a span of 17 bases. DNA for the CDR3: TGCGCCAGCGGGGGGGGCGGAGCGCGCCAAGAGACCCAGTACTTC. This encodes CASGGGGARQETQYF.

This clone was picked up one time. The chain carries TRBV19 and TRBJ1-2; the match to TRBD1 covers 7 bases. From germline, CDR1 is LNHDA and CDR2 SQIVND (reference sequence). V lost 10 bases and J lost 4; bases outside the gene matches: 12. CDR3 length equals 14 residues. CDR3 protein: CATGGDSLSYGYTF. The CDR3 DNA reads TGTGCCACCGGAGGGGACAGTTTATCCTATGGCTACACCTTC.

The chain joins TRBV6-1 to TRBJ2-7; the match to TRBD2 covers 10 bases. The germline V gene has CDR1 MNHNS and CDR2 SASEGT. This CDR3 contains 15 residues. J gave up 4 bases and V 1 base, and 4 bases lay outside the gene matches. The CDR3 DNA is TGTGCCAGCAGTGAAGATGATAGCGGGAGGTACGAGCAGTACTTC. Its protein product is CASSEDDSGRYEQYF.

The CDR3 sequence is CASRTASGNSYEQYF. CDR3 sequence (DNA): TGTGCCAGCAGAACAGCTAGCGGGAACTCCTACGAGCAGTACTTC. This chain uses TRBV6-5 with TRBJ2-7, with 9 bases aligning to TRBD2. The V gene end was trimmed by 6 bases and the J gene end by 0 bases; junction bases not matched to a gene: 6. The length of the CDR3 is 15 residues. Germline assignment: CDR1 MNHEY and CDR2 SVGAGI.

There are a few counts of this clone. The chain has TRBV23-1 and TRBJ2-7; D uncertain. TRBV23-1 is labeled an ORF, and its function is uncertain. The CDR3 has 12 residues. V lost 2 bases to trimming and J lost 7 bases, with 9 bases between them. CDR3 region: CASSQANWEQYF. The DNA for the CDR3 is TGCGCCAGCAGTCAAGCGAACTGGGAGCAGTACTTC.

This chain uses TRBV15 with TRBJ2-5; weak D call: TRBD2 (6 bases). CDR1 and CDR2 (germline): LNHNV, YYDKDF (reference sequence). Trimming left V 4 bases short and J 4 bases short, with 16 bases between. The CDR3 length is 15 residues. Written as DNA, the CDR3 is TGTGCCACCAGCAAAAGTTCTGGGGGGTTAGAGACCCAGTACTTC. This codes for CATSKSSGGLETQYF. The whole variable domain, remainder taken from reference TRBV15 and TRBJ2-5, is DAMVIQNPRYQVTQFGKPVTLSCSQTLNHNVMYWYQQKSSQAPKLLFHYYDKDFNNEADTPDNFQSRRPNTSFCFLDIRSPGLGDTAMYLCATSKSSGGLETQYFGPGTRLLVL.

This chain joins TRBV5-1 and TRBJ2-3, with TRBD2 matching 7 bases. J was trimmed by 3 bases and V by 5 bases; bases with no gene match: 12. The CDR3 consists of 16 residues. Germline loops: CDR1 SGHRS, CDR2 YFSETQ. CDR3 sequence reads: CASRGLTAGKTDTQYF. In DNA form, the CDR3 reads TGCGCCAGCAGGGGTCTAACAGCGGGAAAAACAGATACGCAGTATTTT.

This chain's CDR3 is CASSIPRVGAETQYF. The CDR3 DNA reads TGTGCCAGTAGTATCCCCAGGGTAGGAGCAGAGACCCAGTACTTC. The rearrangement uses TRBV19 and TRBJ2-5; perhaps TRBD1 as D (5 bases). This CDR3 is 15 amino acids long. The germline CDR1 and CDR2 sequences are LNHDA and SQIVND (reference sequence). V was pared by 3 bases and J by 4 bases, with 15 bases between.

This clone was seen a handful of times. CDR3 sequence: CASTNPWWGLYEQYF. In DNA, the CDR3 is TGTGCCAGCACCAACCCCTGGTGGGGGCTTTACGAGCAGTACTTC. The J gene is TRBJ2-7, the V gene TRBV6-9; the D gene is possibly TRBD1 (6 bases). Germline values: CDR1 MNHGY, CDR2 SVAAGI. The CDR3 length is 15 residues. With 7 bases removed from V and 4 bases from J, the gap between germline ends came to 20 bases.

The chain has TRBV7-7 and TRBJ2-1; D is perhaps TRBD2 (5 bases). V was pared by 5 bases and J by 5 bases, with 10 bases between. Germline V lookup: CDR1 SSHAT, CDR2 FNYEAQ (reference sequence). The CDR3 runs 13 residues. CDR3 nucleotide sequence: TGTGCCAGCAGCGCCGGACTTGACAATGAGCAGTTCTTC. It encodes CASSAGLDNEQFF.

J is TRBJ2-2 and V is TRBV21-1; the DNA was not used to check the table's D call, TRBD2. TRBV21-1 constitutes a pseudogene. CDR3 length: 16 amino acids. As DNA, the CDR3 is TGTGCCAGCAGCAAGTTGCGGACTCAACGCACCGGGGAGCTGTTTTTT. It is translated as CASSKLRTQRTGELFF.

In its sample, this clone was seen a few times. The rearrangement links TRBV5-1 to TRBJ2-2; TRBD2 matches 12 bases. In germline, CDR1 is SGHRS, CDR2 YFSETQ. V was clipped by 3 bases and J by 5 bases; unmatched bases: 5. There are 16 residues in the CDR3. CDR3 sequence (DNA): TGCGCCAGCAGCTCGACTAGCGGGGGCCGAACCGGGGAGCTGTTTTTT. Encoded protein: CASSSTSGGRTGELFF.

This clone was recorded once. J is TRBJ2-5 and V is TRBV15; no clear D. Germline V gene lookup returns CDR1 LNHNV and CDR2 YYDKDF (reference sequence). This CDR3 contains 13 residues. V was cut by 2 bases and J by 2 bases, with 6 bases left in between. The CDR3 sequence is CATSRQTQETQYF. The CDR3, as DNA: TGTGCCACCAGCAGACAGACTCAAGAGACCCAGTACTTC.

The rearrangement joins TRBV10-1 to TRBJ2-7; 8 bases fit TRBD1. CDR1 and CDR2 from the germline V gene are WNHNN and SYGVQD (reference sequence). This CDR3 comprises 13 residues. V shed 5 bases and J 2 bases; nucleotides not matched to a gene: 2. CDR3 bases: TGCGCCAGCAGTAAGGACAGGGCCTACGAGCAGTACTTC. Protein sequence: CASSKDRAYEQYF.